One and the same sample provided the 9 T cell receptor beta chains below, sequenced in a study of blood T cell repertoires in COVID-19. Some clones are missing from TCRdb's copy, which holds only in-frame ones; the method was immunoSEQ multiplex PCR. The sample yields about 170,000 clones, roughly 84% seen once. Sequencing was performed on peripheral blood. The receptors here all came from a man in his 70s with active or convalescent COVID-19.

The J gene is TRBJ2-1, the V gene TRBV5-1, with 11 bases aligning to TRBD2. Losses at the gene ends were 3 bases for V and 4 bases for J; bases not matched to a gene: 9. CDR1 and CDR2 from the germline V gene are SGHRS and YFSETQ. The CDR3 has 17 residues. CDR3 amino acids: CASSSGQGTSGYNEQFF. The CDR3 DNA follows: TGCGCCAGCAGCTCAGGTCAAGGGACTAGCGGTTACAATGAGCAGTTCTTC.

The chain couples TRBV7-8 to TRBJ2-3; the match to TRBD2 covers 7 bases. This CDR3 is 16 amino acids long. V lost 1 base and J lost 8; bases outside the gene matches: 12. Germline assignment: CDR1 SGHVS and CDR2 FQNEAQ. The CDR3 sequence is CASSLGVAGTSATQYF. The CDR3, as DNA: TGTGCCAGCAGCTTAGGGGTAGCGGGCACTTCGGCTACGCAGTATTTT.

The V gene is TRBV7-2, the J gene TRBJ2-7, with 15 bases that match TRBD2. The CDR3 runs to 15 residues. Germline V gives CDR1 SGHTA, CDR2 FQGNSA. The trim removed 6 bases at V and 4 bases at J, leaving 4 bases unmatched. The CDR3 sequence is CASRGGTSGRYEQYF. CDR3 coding DNA: TGTGCCAGCAGGGGGGGGACTAGCGGGAGGTACGAGCAGTACTTC.

CDR3 loop: CASSDEPWTSGYYNEQFF. Here the CDR3 DNA reads TGTGCCAGCAGTGACGAGCCGTGGACTAGCGGGTACTACAATGAGCAGTTCTTC. The genes are TRBV2 and TRBJ2-1, with 11 bases fitting TRBD2. CDR3 size: 18 residues. Trimming at V came to 3 bases and at J to 3 bases, leaving 10 bases not matched to a gene. Germline CDR1 SNHLY, CDR2 FYNNEI. The full variable domain, with the rest looked up from reference TRBV2 and TRBJ2-1, is EPEVTQTPSHQVTQMGQEVILRCVPISNHLYFYWYRQILGQKVEFLVSFYNNEISEKSEIFDDQFSVERPDGSNFTLKIRSTKLEDSAMYFCASSDEPWTSGYYNEQFFGPGTRLTVL.

Regarding this clone: The junction shows a germline mismatch at one end, possibly a read error. The J gene is TRBJ2-5, the V gene TRBV7-7, with D uncertain. Germline-derived CDR1 and CDR2 are SSHAT and FNYEAQ (reference sequence). This CDR3 is built from 13 residues. The CDR3 nucleotides read TGTGCTAGCAGCTTAGTGCGGCAAGAGACCCAGTACTTC. It translates to CASSLVRQETQYF.

The chain carries TRBV28 and TRBJ2-7; 15 nucleotides align to TRBD2. With 4 bases clipped from V and 2 bases from J, the junction kept 6 bases outside the gene matches. CDR1 is MDHEN and CDR2 is SYDVKM in the germline V gene. This CDR3 has 17 amino acids. CDR3 sequence reads: CASSSGTSGRFTYEQYF. The CDR3 DNA follows: TGTGCCAGCAGTTCCGGGACTAGCGGGAGGTTTACCTACGAGCAGTACTTC. Together with reference TRBV28 and TRBJ2-7, the CDR3 gives the full variable domain: DVKVTQSSRYLVKRTGEKVFLECVQDMDHENMFWYRQDPGLGLRLIYFSYDVKMKEKGDIPEGYSVSREKKERFSLILESASTNQTSMYLCASSSGTSGRFTYEQYFGPGTRLTVT.

This chain joins TRBV6-2 or TRBV6-3 and TRBJ2-1, with 8 bases lining up with TRBD2. CDR3 size: 19 residues. The germline CDR1 and CDR2 sequences are MNHEY and SVGEGT. With V trimmed by 4 bases and J by 2 bases, 16 bases remained unmatched. CDR3 nucleotides: TGTGCCAGCAGTTCAAGAAGGGGGTCCCACGGGGGGGCCTACAATGAGCAGTTCTTC. Amino acid sequence: CASSSRRGSHGGAYNEQFF.

This chain uses TRBV11-2 with TRBJ1-5, with D possibly being TRBD1 (5 bases). The CDR3 totals 14 residues. V was shortened by 3 bases and J by 4 bases, with 10 bases between the two germline ends. CDR1 and CDR2 from the germline V gene are SGHAT and FQNNGV. CDR3 in DNA: TGTGCCAGCAGCTTGGCCGGGGGAAATCAGCCCCAGCATTTT. Translation gives CASSLAGGNQPQHF.

J is TRBJ2-5 and V is TRBV5-4, with a tentative D call TRBD1 (7 bases). V was trimmed by 3 bases and J by 4 bases, leaving 19 bases between them. Germline V lookup: CDR1 SGHNT, CDR2 YYREEE (reference sequence). The CDR3 totals 16 residues. The CDR3 DNA is TGTGCCAGCAGCTGGGGGACAGTTGGGGGAGGAGAGACCCAGTACTTC. Encoded protein: CASSWGTVGGGETQYF.